This T cell receptor beta chain is from a study of T cells in Graves' hyperthyroidism and ophthalmopathy. Study information: Initial diagnosis, before any treatment, was when peripheral blood was collected. Study-level results: A 13 V-J signature model discriminated ophthalmopathy versus stable hyperthyroidism. Clonotypes that were expanded in thyroid above 0.001 mostly appeared in blood too.

V gave up 5 bases and J gave up 5 bases, with 15 bases separating them. Germline loops: CDR1 MDHEN, CDR2 SYDVKM. The CDR3 covers 14 residues. Researchers took RNA transcripts and amplified the TCR beta CDR3 regions from them. First-round RT-PCR targeting the TCR CDR3 was performed with the HTBI primer set. Using its own MiXCR run on the multiplex PCR reads, TCRdb lists one record per CDR3 protein. The data show more than 550,000 distinct CDR3 sequences, 15% to 20% seen once. This clonotype was seen repeatedly, ten times or more. As yet, its antigen is unknown. Graves' hyperthyroidism showing no ophthalmopathy progression within 18 months was considered stable.

The chain is built from TRBV28 and TRBJ1-2, with D possibly matching TRBD1 (5 bases). The source of this sequence is a man aged 45 to 65 with Graves' hyperthyroidism. Source material: blood. Written as DNA, the CDR3 is TGTGCCAGCAGTCTGGCGGTGGGGGGATATGGCTACACCTTC. As protein: CASSLAVGGYGYTF.